This is a list of T cell receptor beta chains from one sample in a study of OX40 agonist ivuxolimab in advanced cancers. Sequencing was performed with immunoSEQ multiplex PCR; in TCRdb, only in-frame clones are kept and a portion is missing. The table records under 100,000 clones, about 84% of them present only once. Sequencing used CD4+ or CD8+ T cells sorted from blood, obtained in a trial of the OX40 agonist ivuxolimab. Receptors originate from an adult with an advanced solid tumor such as melanoma, head and neck, liver or kidney cancer. CDR3s include the opening cysteine and the closing phenylalanine or tryptophan. A D gene is named only where the DNA matches it firmly. Clone size is given for some rows only: seen once, a few or many times, or a class if the clone is expanded.

clone_size,d_call,v_call,j_call,cdr3_aa,cdr3_nt
NA,TRBD1,TRBV27,TRBJ2-5,CASSRQGRWETQYF,TGTGCCAGCAGCCGACAGGGGAGGTGGGAGACCCAGTACTTC
few,NA,TRBV10-1,TRBJ1-5,CASSEGVQPQHF,TGCGCCAGCAGTGAAGGGGTTCAGCCCCAGCATTTT
NA,NA,TRBV2,TRBJ1-2,CASSEVSGNKDGYTF,TGTGCCAGCAGTGAGGTATCCGGGAACAAGGATGGCTACACCTTC
NA,TRBD1,TRBV19,TRBJ2-1,CASSIALRDRSLFF,TGTGCCAGTAGTATAGCCCTCCGGGACAGGTCTTTGTTCTTC
NA,TRBD1,TRBV30,TRBJ1-1,CAWGQGNTEAFF,TGTGCCTGGGGACAGGGGAACACTGAAGCTTTCTTT
NA,TRBD2,TRBV5-1,TRBJ2-7,CASSRTSGNSVEQYF,TGCGCCAGCAGCAGGACTAGCGGGAACTCAGTCGAGCAGTACTTC
NA,TRBD1,TRBV10-3,TRBJ2-7,CAISRTGGYEQYF,TGTGCCATCAGTCGGACAGGGGGCTACGAGCAGTACTTC
NA,TRBD1,TRBV27,TRBJ1-1,CASSLVPGQGADTEAFF,TGTGCCAGCAGTTTGGTTCCGGGACAGGGGGCGGACACTGAAGCTTTCTTT
NA,NA,TRBV29-1,TRBJ1-1,CSVETPGVNTEAFF,TGCAGCGTTGAAACGCCGGGGGTGAACACTGAAGCTTTCTTT
NA,TRBD1,TRBV14,TRBJ2-3,CASSQEETGYSDTQYF,TGTGCCAGCAGCCAAGAAGAGACAGGGTATTCGGATACGCAGTATTTT
NA,NA,TRBV2,TRBJ2-3,CASRRGDRTDTQYF,TGTGCCAGCAGGAGGGGGGACCGCACAGATACGCAGTATTTT
NA,NA,TRBV6-5,TRBJ1-2,CASKGGPVGGYTF,TGTGCCAGCAAGGGGGGCCCAGTTGGGGGCTACACCTTC
NA,TRBD1,TRBV5-1,TRBJ2-5,CASSGRDRGRETQYF,TGCGCCAGCAGCGGCCGGGACAGGGGGCGAGAGACCCAGTACTTC
NA,NA,TRBV21-1,TRBJ1-6,CASSGRAPDPLHF,TGTGCCAGCAGCGGGAGGGCCCCGGACCCCCTCCACTTT
NA,TRBD2,TRBV7-2,TRBJ2-7,CASSPGVAGPYEQYF,TGTGCCAGCAGCCCCGGGGTAGCGGGACCCTACGAGCAGTACTTC